Listed here are 28 T cell receptor beta chains from one sample, sequenced in a study of shared clonotypes between healthy human individuals. Naive CD8 cells lacked CD45RO and underwent positive selection for CCR7, leaving out terminally differentiated effector memory CD45RA+ cells. The assay was immunoSEQ multiplex PCR, and TCRdb's table has in-frame clones only and misses some. This table holds about 2.1 million clones, roughly 95% found once. The sample consisted of naive CD8+ T cells from PBMCs. Receptor source: a man between 18 and 29 years old in good health. Some clones in this sample may be carry-over from other donors' samples.

There are a few counts of this clone. V gene TRBV5-5 combines with J gene TRBJ1-5, with 9 nucleotides matching TRBD1. V lost 4 bases to trimming and J lost 6 bases; unmatched junction nucleotides: 5. The germline CDR1 and CDR2 sequences are SGHKS and YYEKEE (reference sequence). The CDR3 loop spans 14 amino acids. The CDR3 DNA reads as TGTGCCAGCAGCACGACAGGGGGAAGTCAGCCCCAGCATTTT. This codes for CASSTTGGSQPQHF.

With respect to this clone: Other nucleotide sequences in the sample specify the same CDR3. The chain carries TRBV9 and TRBJ1-1; D remains ambiguous. The CDR3 has 13 residues. Germline CDR1 SGDLS, CDR2 YYNGEE. Trimming shortened V by 4 bases and J by 0 bases, and 7 bases separated the two germline ends. CDR3 residues: CASSSGLNTEAFF. The CDR3 coding sequence is TGTGCCAGCAGCTCCGGATTGAACACTGAAGCTTTCTTT.

The chain employs TRBV11-3 and TRBJ2-7, with D uncertain. CDR1 is SGHNT, CDR2 YENEEA, per germline. The V and J ends lost 1 base and 0 bases respectively, with 10 bases between them. This CDR3 spans 15 amino acids. DNA of the CDR3: TGTGCCAGCAGCTTAGCCGCAGGTAACTCCTACGAGCAGTACTTC. It translates to CASSLAAGNSYEQYF.

CDR3 loop: CASRTGTGRGQPQHF. In DNA, the CDR3 is TGTGCCAGCAGGACCGGGACAGGGAGGGGACAGCCCCAGCATTTT. V and J are TRBV2 and TRBJ1-5, with 9 bases that match TRBD1. This CDR3 comprises 15 residues. Losses at the gene ends were 6 bases for V and 7 bases for J; bases not matched to a gene: 10. From germline, CDR1 is SNHLY and CDR2 FYNNEI. The full variable domain, with the rest looked up from reference TRBV2 and TRBJ1-5, is EPEVTQTPSHQVTQMGQEVILRCVPISNHLYFYWYRQILGQKVEFLVSFYNNEISEKSEIFDDQFSVERPDGSNFTLKIRSTKLEDSAMYFCASRTGTGRGQPQHFGDGTRLSIL.

This rearrangement joins TRBV13 to TRBJ2-2, with no clear D. From germline, CDR1 is PRHDT and CDR2 FYEKMQ (reference sequence). V lost 3 bases and J 5 bases, leaving 13 bases between the germline ends. This CDR3 is 15 amino acids long. In DNA form, the CDR3 reads TGTGCCAGCAGCTTTCGTAAAAGGATGACCGGGGAGCTGTTTTTT. Protein: CASSFRKRMTGELFF.

The V and J genes are TRBV9 and TRBJ1-3, with unresolved D. This CDR3 contains 13 residues. Germline V gene sequence: CDR1 SGDLS, CDR2 YYNGEE. V was shortened by 2 bases and J by 0 bases, with 3 bases between the two germline ends. In DNA, the CDR3 is TGTGCCAGCAGCGTTTACTCTGGAAACACCATATATTTT. This sequence encodes CASSVYSGNTIYF.

The gene calls are TRBV4-3 and TRBJ2-2, with D possibly TRBD2 on 6 matching bases. The ends were cut back, 5 bases at V and 7 bases at J, with 17 bases in the middle. The CDR3 has 15 residues. Germline lookup yields CDR1 LGHNA and CDR2 YSLEER. CDR3 amino acids: CASSYGLSGIGELFF. CDR3 DNA sequence: TGCGCCAGCAGCTACGGACTAAGTGGAATCGGGGAGCTGTTTTTT.

The chain joins TRBV7-3 to TRBJ2-1; a possible D gene is TRBD2 (6 bases). V dropped 3 bases and J dropped 7 bases, with 10 bases sitting between them. Per germline, CDR1 SGHTA and CDR2 FQGTGA. The CDR3 runs 13 residues. This CDR3 reads CASSLGDLNEQFF. The CDR3 DNA reads TGTGCCAGCAGCTTGGGGGACTTGAATGAGCAGTTCTTC.

V is TRBV4-3 and J is TRBJ2-4; 7 positions match TRBD1. The CDR3 consists of 14 residues. Germline V lookup: CDR1 LGHNA, CDR2 YSLEER. The V and J ends lost 8 bases and 5 bases, in that order; junction bases with no gene match: 9. In DNA form, the CDR3 reads TGCGCCAGCCGTTACAACAGGGGCGAAAACATTCAGTACTTC. Encoded protein: CASRYNRGENIQYF.

V gene TRBV6-1 combines with J gene TRBJ2-7; 8 positions match TRBD1. J was trimmed by 6 bases and V by 2 bases; bases with no gene match: 9. CDR1 is MNHNS, CDR2 SASEGT, per germline. The CDR3 is 15 amino acids. In nucleotides, the CDR3 is TGTGCCAGCAGTGAATTTAGGACAGGGCCGATCGAGCAGTACTTC. Translating gives CASSEFRTGPIEQYF.

The genes are TRBV4-3 and TRBJ2-1; the match to TRBD2 covers 11 bases. Per germline, CDR1 LGHNA and CDR2 YSLEER. The CDR3 length is 17 residues. J lost 8 bases, V lost 0 bases, and 9 bases had no gene match. CDR3 sequence reads: CASSQEATSGIQDEQFF. The CDR3 DNA follows: TGCGCCAGCAGCCAAGAGGCGACTAGCGGGATTCAGGATGAGCAGTTCTTC.

The sample holds a few counts of this clone. The chain combines TRBV30 with TRBJ1-1, with D possibly being TRBD1 (6 bases). Germline V gene lookup returns CDR1 GTSNPN and CDR2 SVGIG (reference sequence). The length of the CDR3 is 13 residues. With 0 bases removed from V and 10 bases from J, the gap between germline ends came to 15 bases. The CDR3 is CAWSVGGPQGAFF. The CDR3 nucleotides are TGTGCCTGGAGTGTCGGGGGGCCGCAGGGAGCTTTCTTT.

In the case of this clone: Other DNA sequences in the sample encode the same CDR3. J is TRBJ2-2 and V is TRBV9; no reliable D call. Trimming removed 2 bases at V and 5 bases at J, with 7 bases between. The CDR3 totals 13 residues. CDR1 SGDLS and CDR2 YYNGEE come from the germline V gene. The CDR3 sequence is CASSVGGTGELFF. DNA for the CDR3: TGTGCCAGCAGCGTGGGTGGTACCGGGGAGCTGTTTTTT.

This sequence joins TRBV27 and TRBJ2-5, with D possibly TRBD1 on 6 matching bases. CDR1 is MNHEY, CDR2 SMNVEV, per germline (reference sequence). This CDR3 spans 14 amino acids. Trimming took 6 bases from V and 5 from J, leaving 16 bases between them. In DNA form, the CDR3 reads TGTGCCAGCAGAACTACAGGGTCGGTGGAGACCCAGTACTTC. Its translation: CASRTTGSVETQYF.

J is TRBJ2-1 and V is TRBV5-1; D is ambiguous. Germline assignment: CDR1 SGHRS and CDR2 YFSETQ. Trimming pared 5 bases from V and 10 bases from J, leaving 22 bases between. The length of the CDR3 is 15 residues. DNA for the CDR3: TGCGCCAGCAGTCCGGCGGCGGCGGAGACTCACGAGCAGTTCTTC. It yields the protein CASSPAAAETHEQFF. Supplemented by reference TRBV5-1 and TRBJ2-1, the full variable domain reads KAGVTQTPRYLIKTRGQQVTLSCSPISGHRSVSWYQQTPGQGLQFLFEYFSETQRNKGNFPGRFSGRQFSNSRSEMNVSTLELGDSALYLCASSPAAAETHEQFFGPGTRLTVL.

The V call is TRBV7-2, the J call TRBJ2-2; 12 bases match TRBD2. The CDR3 has 18 amino acids. J gave up 5 bases and V 4 bases, and 11 bases lay outside the gene matches. Germline lookup yields CDR1 SGHTA and CDR2 FQGNSA. The CDR3 nucleotides read TGTGCCAGCAGCTCGAAAAGACTAGCGGGAGATCGGACCGGGGAGCTGTTTTTT. This codes for CASSSKRLAGDRTGELFF. Full variable domain (missing parts from reference TRBV7-2 and TRBJ2-2): GAGVSQSPSNKVTEKGKDVELRCDPISGHTALYWYRQSLGQGLEFLIYFQGNSAPDKSGLPSDRFSAERTGGSVSTLTIQRTQQEDSAVYLCASSSKRLAGDRTGELFFGEGSRLTVL.

CDR3 DNA sequence: TGTGCCACCAGCTCCCGGACTAGCGACTACGAGCAGTACTTC. This codes for CATSSRTSDYEQYF. The chain combines TRBV15 with TRBJ2-7; TRBD2 matches 9 bases. This CDR3 is built from 14 residues. Germline loops: CDR1 LNHNV, CDR2 YYDKDF (reference sequence). The junction had 5 bases not matched to a gene; V was cut back by 5 bases and J by 3 bases.

The CDR3 sequence: CASSIFHNPRYGYTF. The DNA for the CDR3 is TGTGCCAGTAGTATCTTTCACAACCCGAGATATGGCTACACCTTC. The chain joins TRBV19 to TRBJ1-2, with unresolved D. With 3 bases removed from V and 5 bases from J, the gap between germline ends came to 16 bases. Germline loops: CDR1 LNHDA, CDR2 SQIVND (reference sequence). This CDR3 has 15 amino acids.

The chain combines TRBV19 with TRBJ1-5; D unclear. The CDR3 contains 16 residues. V lost 3 bases and J 3 bases, leaving 15 bases between the germline ends. Germline loops: CDR1 LNHDA, CDR2 SQIVND (reference sequence). This chain's CDR3 is CASSIGRAPANQPQHF. The CDR3 coding sequence is TGTGCCAGTAGTATTGGGAGGGCCCCTGCCAATCAGCCCCAGCATTTT.

This clone has just one count. The J gene is TRBJ2-3, the V gene TRBV5-6; 8 nucleotides agree with TRBD1. The CDR3 is made up of 16 amino acids. CDR1 and CDR2 from the germline V gene are SGHDT and YYEEEE. V was pared by 4 bases and J by 0 bases, with 7 bases of the junction left unmatched. The CDR3, as DNA: TGTGCCAGCAGCCCGAGACAGGGGACCAGCACAGATACGCAGTATTTT. It specifies CASSPRQGTSTDTQYF.

This chain connects TRBV5-1 to TRBJ2-7; 7 nucleotides line up with TRBD1. The CDR3 is made up of 15 amino acids. Germline V gene sequence: CDR1 SGHRS, CDR2 YFSETQ. J gave up 2 bases and V 8 bases, and 13 bases lay outside the gene matches. In DNA form, the CDR3 reads TGCGCCAGAAACTGTGAGGGGGCTCCCCCCTACGAGCAGTACTTC. As protein: CARNCEGAPPYEQYF.

The rearrangement uses TRBV29-1 and TRBJ2-1, with TRBD2 matching 11 bases. Germline V gene lookup returns CDR1 SQVTM and CDR2 ANQGSEA. Germline trimming cut 3 bases from V and 2 bases from J; bases unmatched to any gene: 9. This CDR3 is 17 amino acids long. The DNA for the CDR3 is TGCAGCGTTGAGGGCTTAGCGGGAGGGCCCGCCTACAATGAGCAGTTCTTC. Protein product: CSVEGLAGGPAYNEQFF.

The V gene is TRBV7-8, the J gene TRBJ2-5, with no clear D. The CDR3 sequence is 14 residues long. V was shortened by 5 bases and J by 2 bases, with 12 bases between the two germline ends. Per germline, CDR1 SGHVS and CDR2 FQNEAQ. The CDR3 spells CASSGKAIQETQYF. CDR3 nucleotide sequence: TGTGCCAGCAGCGGAAAGGCAATACAAGAGACCCAGTACTTC. The variable domain in full, completed from reference TRBV7-8 and TRBJ2-5, reads GAGVSQSPRYKVAKRGQDVALRCDPISGHVSLFWYQQALGQGPEFLTYFQNEAQLDKSGLPSDRFFAERPEGSVSTLKIQRTQQEDSAVYLCASSGKAIQETQYFGPGTRLLVL.

The chain is built from TRBV5-1 and TRBJ2-3; TRBD1 matches at 9 bases. Germline V gives CDR1 SGHRS, CDR2 YFSETQ. After removal of 4 bases from V and 3 bases from J, the junction contained 12 bases not matched to a gene. The CDR3 covers 17 residues. DNA for the CDR3: TGCGCCAGCAGCCTATACACACAGGGGGCGAGGACAGATACGCAGTATTTT. This encodes CASSLYTQGARTDTQYF.

A word on this clone: The sample has other DNA sequences that encode this CDR3 too. The gene calls are TRBV7-9 and TRBJ1-2; 9 nucleotides match TRBD1. With V trimmed by 1 base and J by 2 bases, 2 bases remained unmatched. Germline CDR1 reads SEHNR; CDR2 reads FQNEAQ (reference sequence). The CDR3 is 15 amino acids. The CDR3: CASSLVGQGNYGYTF. The CDR3 DNA reads TGTGCCAGCAGCTTAGTGGGACAGGGAAACTATGGCTACACCTTC.

The chain links TRBV9 to TRBJ2-7; D is possibly TRBD2 (5 bases). The germline CDR1 and CDR2 sequences are SGDLS and YYNGEE. Between the trimmed V and J ends, which lost 3 bases and 8 bases, there was a span of 18 bases. CDR3 length: 14 residues. DNA of the CDR3: TGTGCCAGCAGCGGGGAACTAGAATATCCCCAGCAGTACTTC. Encoded protein: CASSGELEYPQQYF.

The gene calls are TRBV27 and TRBJ2-3; D may be TRBD2 (5 bases). The V end lost 3 bases, the J end lost 0 bases, and 13 bases lay between the germline ends. The length of the CDR3 is 16 residues. CDR1 and CDR2 (germline): MNHEY, SMNVEV (reference sequence). The CDR3 here is CASSFFPGTSTDTQYF. The DNA for the CDR3 is TGTGCCAGCAGTTTCTTCCCGGGAACTAGCACAGATACGCAGTATTTT.

J is TRBJ2-7 and V is TRBV6-5; 7 bases fit TRBD2. Looked up from germline, CDR1 is MNHEY and CDR2 is SVGAGI. Losses at the gene ends were 7 bases for V and 2 bases for J; bases not matched to a gene: 8. The CDR3 is made up of 14 amino acids. The CDR3 reads CASTPGTNPYEQYF. The CDR3 coding sequence is TGTGCCAGCACCCCCGGGACTAACCCCTACGAGCAGTACTTC.